A single sample gave rise to the 27 T cell receptor beta chains below, sequenced in a study of T cell responses to AZD1222 COVID-19 vaccine. The table came from immunoSEQ multiplex PCR; TCRdb's copy has only in-frame clones and leaves some out. Among 50,000 to 70,000 clones, approximately 92% were seen once, and the ten largest hold roughly 6%. Sequenced here: peripheral blood, sampled 28 days after the second AZD1222 dose. These receptors all come from an adult who received the AZD1222 COVID-19 vaccine.

The chain links TRBV6-5 to TRBJ1-2; a weak D match, TRBD1 (5 bases). V lost 6 bases to trimming and J lost 2 bases, with 10 bases between them. This CDR3 has 13 residues. Per germline, CDR1 MNHEY and CDR2 SVGAGI. The DNA for the CDR3 is TGTGCCAGCAGACCGGGGGGAAACTATGGCTACACCTTC. Amino acid sequence: CASRPGGNYGYTF.

The V call is TRBV11-2, the J call TRBJ2-3, with D tentatively TRBD2 (6 bases). In germline, CDR1 is SGHAT, CDR2 FQNNGV. The length of the CDR3 is 14 residues. V gave up 0 bases and J gave up 4 bases, with 8 bases separating them. In DNA form, the CDR3 reads TGTGCCAGCAGCTTAGATTCTAGCGCAGATACGCAGTATTTT. Amino acids: CASSLDSSADTQYF.

V usage is TRBV6-5 and J usage is TRBJ1-1; D unclear. Trimming removed 2 bases from V and 0 bases from J, with 4 bases in between. Germline lookup yields CDR1 MNHEY and CDR2 SVGAGI. The CDR3 sequence is 13 residues long. CDR3 nucleotides: TGTGCCAGCAGTTACGACATGAACACTGAAGCTTTCTTT. Translation: CASSYDMNTEAFF.

V and J are TRBV11-2 and TRBJ2-3, with 15 bases lining up with TRBD2. Germline loops: CDR1 SGHAT, CDR2 FQNNGV. V shed 5 bases, J shed 5 bases, and the junction held 5 bases outside the gene matches. The CDR3 sequence is 16 residues long. This CDR3 is CASSLGTSGGRDTQYF. The CDR3 DNA follows: TGTGCCAGCAGCCTCGGGACTAGCGGGGGGAGAGATACGCAGTATTTT.

This chain joins TRBV5-1 and TRBJ2-7; D is perhaps TRBD1 (6 bases). This CDR3 region has 15 residues. Germline V lookup: CDR1 SGHRS, CDR2 YFSETQ. V lost 4 bases and J 0 bases, leaving 14 bases between the germline ends. CDR3 residues: CASSPVGTYSYEQYF. The CDR3 DNA sequence: TGCGCCAGCAGCCCGGTGGGGACATACTCCTACGAGCAGTACTTC.

This chain joins TRBV28 and TRBJ2-4; D possibly corresponds to TRBD1 (6 bases). Germline assignment: CDR1 MDHEN and CDR2 SYDVKM. The CDR3 is made up of 15 amino acids. Trimming took off 2 bases at V and 7 bases at J, with 15 bases between the two ends. CDR3 nucleotide sequence: TGTGCCAGCAGTTTAAACAGGGTAGGGGCGAACATTCAGTACTTC. It specifies CASSLNRVGANIQYF. Based on the CDR3 plus reference TRBV28 and TRBJ2-4, the full variable domain is DVKVTQSSRYLVKRTGEKVFLECVQDMDHENMFWYRQDPGLGLRLIYFSYDVKMKEKGDIPEGYSVSREKKERFSLILESASTNQTSMYLCASSLNRVGANIQYFGAGTRLSVL.

This chain links TRBV10-3 with TRBJ2-7; the match to TRBD1 covers 8 bases. V shed 6 bases, J shed 0 bases, and the junction held 7 bases outside the gene matches. From germline, CDR1 is ENHRY and CDR2 SYGVKD. The CDR3 totals 15 residues. The CDR3 DNA reads as TGTGCCATCAGCGAGACAGGGGCCCGCTCCTACGAGCAGTACTTC. Its protein is CAISETGARSYEQYF.

This chain joins TRBV24-1 and TRBJ2-1, with D tentatively TRBD1 (6 bases). Trimming removed 4 bases at V and 12 bases at J, with 15 bases between. This CDR3 region has 13 residues. Germline V gene data show CDR1 as KGHDR and CDR2 as SFDVKD. This CDR3 is CATSDQQGRGQFF. DNA for the CDR3: TGTGCCACCAGTGACCAACAGGGTAGGGGGCAGTTCTTC.

Of note for this clone: The junction and the germline gene differ at one end; a read error may be behind it. The chain links TRBV19 to TRBJ1-1, with no clear D. Germline V CDR1 and CDR2: LNHDA, SQIVND (reference sequence). CDR3 size: 14 residues. The CDR3 here is CASSLEHLNTEAFF. The CDR3 bases are TGTGCCAGTAGTCTAGAACATCTGAACACTGAAGCTTTCTTT.

This rearrangement joins TRBV10-1 to TRBJ1-1; D is possibly TRBD1 (6 bases). Per the germline V gene, CDR1 is WNHNN and CDR2 is SYGVQD (reference sequence). The CDR3 runs to 13 residues. Trimming left V 6 bases short and J 10 bases short, with 18 bases between. The CDR3 nucleotides are TGCGCCAGCAGCCCGGGACAAGGGCCTCGAGCTTTCTTT. Translating gives CASSPGQGPRAFF.

The chain carries TRBV19 and TRBJ2-5; possible D gene TRBD1, 5 bases. The V end lost 4 bases, the J end lost 5 bases, and 14 bases lay between the germline ends. In germline, CDR1 is LNHDA, CDR2 SQIVND (reference sequence). The CDR3 totals 14 residues. The CDR3 bases are TGTGCCAGTAGTACACACAGGCCTGAGGAGACCCAGTACTTC. It encodes CASSTHRPEETQYF.

The V call is TRBV20-1, the J call TRBJ2-7; D ambiguous. Germline V gives CDR1 DFQATT, CDR2 SNEGSKA (reference sequence). The CDR3 is 11 residues long. The V gene lost 1 base and the J gene lost 6 bases, with 7 bases spanning the gap. CDR3 coding DNA: TGCAGTGCTAGAGTACGTCTCGAGCAGTACTTC. Residues: CSARVRLEQYF.

The table lists this clone with a count of one. This sequence joins TRBV7-8 and TRBJ2-5; the match to TRBD1 covers 7 bases. The CDR3 has 14 amino acids. Germline lookup yields CDR1 SGHVS and CDR2 FQNEAQ. The trim removed 7 bases at V and 2 bases at J, leaving 7 bases unmatched. In DNA, the CDR3 is TGTGCCAGCACACGATCGGGACAGCAAGAGACCCAGTACTTC. It codes for CASTRSGQQETQYF.

The CDR3 region is CASSPRGGYGYTF. The DNA of the CDR3 is TGTGCCAGCAGCCCGAGGGGGGGGTATGGCTACACCTTC. This chain links TRBV3-1 (or the pseudogene TRBV3-2) with TRBJ1-2, with D perhaps matching TRBD1 (6 bases). In germline, CDR1 is LGHDT, CDR2 YNNKEL (reference sequence). This CDR3 has 13 amino acids. The V end was cut by 4 bases, the J end by 5 bases, with 11 bases between.

This sequence joins TRBV30 and TRBJ2-1; D might be TRBD2 (6 bases). Deletions cut 5 bases from V and 4 bases from J, with 18 bases between. Germline V gene lookup returns CDR1 GTSNPN and CDR2 SVGIG (reference sequence). CDR3 length: 15 residues. CDR3: CAWALLAGTYNEQFF. DNA of the CDR3: TGTGCCTGGGCACTCCTGGCGGGGACTTACAATGAGCAGTTCTTC.

V is TRBV28 and J is TRBJ1-6; perhaps TRBD1 as D (6 bases). Trimming cost V 6 bases and J 4 bases, with 13 bases left between them. The CDR3 has 15 amino acids. Germline V CDR1 and CDR2: MDHEN, SYDVKM. The chain's CDR3 is CASSKTDRYNSPLHF. The CDR3 DNA is TGTGCCAGCAGCAAAACGGACAGATATAATTCACCCCTCCACTTT.

The chain carries TRBV6-2 or TRBV6-3 and TRBJ1-5; D possibly corresponds to TRBD1 (5 bases). Germline lookup yields CDR1 MNHEY and CDR2 SVGEGT. The V and J ends lost 6 bases and 0 bases respectively, with 18 bases between them. The CDR3 contains 17 residues. In DNA, the CDR3 is TGTGCCAGCAGCCTTATTTCGGGGCCCCATAGCAATCAGCCCCAGCATTTT. The encoded protein is CASSLISGPHSNQPQHF.

This clone showed up just once. The V and J genes are TRBV2 and TRBJ2-7; 7 bases match TRBD2. The V gene end was trimmed by 0 bases and the J gene end by 6 bases; junction bases not matched to a gene: 2. The CDR3 covers 13 residues. Germline assignment: CDR1 SNHLY and CDR2 FYNNEI. The CDR3 here is CASSEAGRVEQYF. The CDR3 bases are TGTGCCAGCAGTGAAGCTGGGAGGGTCGAGCAGTACTTC.

The V gene is TRBV6-5, the J gene TRBJ1-4; D gene unclear. This CDR3 comprises 15 residues. V shed 0 bases and J shed 10 bases, with 15 bases lying between them. Germline V gives CDR1 MNHEY, CDR2 SVGAGI. CDR3 bases: TGTGCCAGCAGTTACTCAGCTATAGGAGAAGGAAAACTGTTTTTT. As protein: CASSYSAIGEGKLFF.

This chain connects TRBV7-3 to TRBJ2-3; D possibly corresponds to TRBD1 (5 bases). Germline-derived CDR1 and CDR2 are SGHTA and FQGTGA. Trimming removed 5 bases at V and 0 bases at J, with 12 bases between. The CDR3 totals 15 residues. The DNA of the CDR3 is TGTGCCAGCAGCCCGCAGGGCCTTAGCACAGATACGCAGTATTTT. This translates into CASSPQGLSTDTQYF.

This clone was counted only a few times. The chain recombines TRBV12-5 with TRBJ2-1, with unresolved D. Germline V CDR1 and CDR2: LGHNT, FRNRAP. Deletions cut 1 base from V and 7 bases from J, with 20 bases between. The CDR3 totals 17 residues. In DNA form, the CDR3 reads TGTGCTAGTGGTTTGGAAACTGAACTGCCCTGGGCAAATGAGCAGTTCTTC. This codes for CASGLETELPWANEQFF. The whole variable domain, remainder taken from reference TRBV12-5 and TRBJ2-1, is DARVTQTPRHKVTEMGQEVTMRCQPILGHNTVFWYRQTMMQGLELLAYFRNRAPLDDSGMPKDRFSAEMPDATLATLKIQPSEPRDSAVYFCASGLETELPWANEQFFGPGTRLTVL.

The gene calls are TRBV6-5 and TRBJ2-7; 8 bases fit TRBD1. The germline gives CDR1 MNHEY, CDR2 SVGAGI. The CDR3 is 15 amino acids. V was clipped by 7 bases and J by 0 bases; unmatched bases: 8. As DNA, the CDR3 is TGTGCCAGCACCGCGGACAGGGTAAGCTCCTACGAGCAGTACTTC. This codes for CASTADRVSSYEQYF.

This sequence joins TRBV15 and TRBJ1-5, with no clear D. The CDR3 sequence is 14 residues long. The germline V gene encodes CDR1 LNHNV and CDR2 YYDKDF (reference sequence). Trimming cost V 0 bases and J 9 bases, with 12 bases left between them. The CDR3 reads CATSRDNGRRPQHF. CDR3 DNA sequence: TGTGCCACCAGCAGAGATAATGGGCGGAGGCCCCAGCATTTT.

The chain uses TRBV5-1 and TRBJ1-3; D gene unclear. V lost 5 bases and J lost 1, with 13 bases in between. This CDR3 is 15 amino acids long. CDR1 and CDR2 from the germline V gene are SGHRS and YFSETQ. The CDR3 protein is CASRLSPGSGNTIYF. The CDR3 DNA reads as TGCGCCAGCAGATTGTCCCCGGGGTCTGGAAACACCATATATTTT.

V usage is TRBV6-4 and J usage is TRBJ1-1, with D perhaps matching TRBD1 (5 bases). CDR1 is MRHNA and CDR2 is SNTAGT in the germline V gene. Trimming removed 6 bases at V and 8 bases at J, with 25 bases between. CDR3 length equals 16 residues. CDR3 DNA: TGTGCCAGCAGACAAGCGCCATCCGGGACTCCCGGGGAAGCTTTCTTT. It codes for CASRQAPSGTPGEAFF.

This chain uses TRBV3-1 (or the pseudogene TRBV3-2) with TRBJ2-1; a possible D gene is TRBD2 (5 bases). The length of the CDR3 is 15 residues. Germline values: CDR1 LGHDT, CDR2 YNNKEL (reference sequence). Trimming took 4 bases from V and 4 from J, leaving 14 bases between them. The CDR3 sequence: CASSPRAVSYNEQFF. The CDR3 DNA sequence: TGTGCCAGCAGCCCGAGGGCGGTCTCTTACAATGAGCAGTTCTTC.

The chain joins TRBV6-5 to TRBJ2-7; no clear D gene. CDR3 length equals 14 residues. Between the trimmed V and J ends, which lost 1 base and 0 bases, there was a span of 7 bases. Germline V gene lookup returns CDR1 MNHEY and CDR2 SVGAGI. The CDR3 nucleotides are TGTGCCAGCAGTTACTTAGCAAGCTCCTACGAGCAGTACTTC. Its translation: CASSYLASSYEQYF.